This passage covers 10 T cell receptor beta chains from one sample sequenced in a study of blood T cell repertoires in COVID-19. TCRdb's copy holds only in-frame clones and misses some; the assay was immunoSEQ multiplex PCR. The sample lists more than 110,000 clones, approximately 84% seen once, with around 8% in the top ten. Sequences were obtained from peripheral blood. These receptors were taken from a human donor in a cohort sampled during active COVID-19.

About this clone: The germline gene is not matched at one end of the junction; a read error may be the cause. J is TRBJ2-3 and V is TRBV6-5, with TRBD1 matching 8 bases. The CDR3 spans 14 residues. CDR1 is MNHEY and CDR2 is SVGAGI in the germline V gene. The CDR3 nucleotides read TGTGCCTGCAGGGGGCAACTTAGCACAGATACGCAGTATTTT. The encoded protein is CACRGQLSTDTQYF.

This clone was seen once. This chain links TRBV7-9 with TRBJ2-3; tentative D call: TRBD2 (6 bases). V was clipped by 3 bases and J by 6 bases, with 7 bases between them. Germline CDR1 reads SEHNR; CDR2 reads FQNEAQ (reference sequence). The CDR3 spans 12 residues. This chain's CDR3 is CASSFAGDTQYF. CDR3 nucleotide sequence: TGTGCCAGCAGCTTTGCGGGGGATACGCAGTATTTT.

The chain recombines TRBV18 with TRBJ1-4; 7 nucleotides align to TRBD1. CDR3 length: 16 amino acids. V was clipped by 2 bases and J by 4 bases; unmatched bases: 7. The germline gives CDR1 KGHSH, CDR2 LQKENI. The CDR3 sequence is CASSPSPGTVNEKLFF. CDR3 nucleotides: TGTGCCAGCTCACCATCCCCCGGGACAGTTAATGAAAAACTGTTTTTT. The full variable domain, with the rest looked up from reference TRBV18 and TRBJ1-4, is NAGVMQNPRHLVRRRGQEARLRCSPMKGHSHVYWYRQLPEEGLKFMVYLQKENIIDESGMPKERFSAEFPKEGPSILRIQQVVRGDSAAYFCASSPSPGTVNEKLFFGSGTQLSVL.

J is TRBJ1-2 and V is TRBV3-1 (or the pseudogene TRBV3-2), with TRBD1 matching 7 bases. V lost 2 bases and J lost 8; bases outside the gene matches: 11. There are 15 residues in the CDR3. Germline V gene lookup returns CDR1 LGHDT and CDR2 YNNKEL (reference sequence). The CDR3 DNA is TGTGCCAGCAGCCAACGAATTACAGGGGAAGTAGGCTACACCTTC. This sequence encodes CASSQRITGEVGYTF.

J is TRBJ1-3 and V is TRBV19; D gene unclear. CDR1 is LNHDA, CDR2 SQIVND, per germline (reference sequence). This CDR3 spans 14 amino acids. V was trimmed by 6 bases and J by 2 bases, leaving 11 bases between them. CDR3 in amino acids: CASSHRTAGNTIYF. CDR3 sequence (DNA): TGTGCCAGTAGCCATCGTACTGCTGGAAACACCATATATTTT.

The chain recombines TRBV19 with TRBJ2-4; the match to TRBD2 covers 13 bases. This CDR3 region has 17 residues. The germline gives CDR1 LNHDA, CDR2 SQIVND (reference sequence). Trimming took 2 bases from V and 3 from J; bases not matched to a gene: 4. The CDR3 loop is CASSITSGGAGKNIQYF. The CDR3 bases are TGTGCCAGTAGTATAACTAGCGGGGGGGCAGGCAAAAACATTCAGTACTTC.

The V and J genes are TRBV3-1 (or the pseudogene TRBV3-2) and TRBJ1-4, with 10 bases matching TRBD1. Looked up from germline, CDR1 is LGHDT and CDR2 is YNNKEL (reference sequence). The CDR3 covers 17 residues. The V segment lost 2 bases and the J segment 3 bases; nucleotides outside the gene matches: 6. The CDR3 bases are TGTGCCAGCAGCCAAAGACAGGGGGCGCGGGCTAATGAAAAACTGTTTTTT. Amino acids: CASSQRQGARANEKLFF.

The chain recombines TRBV5-4 with TRBJ2-1; 9 bases are shared with TRBD1. V shed 4 bases, J shed 6 bases, and the junction held 8 bases outside the gene matches. CDR1 and CDR2 from the germline V gene are SGHNT and YYREEE (reference sequence). This CDR3 region has 15 residues. The CDR3 bases are TGTGCCAGCAGCGTCGGGACAGGGAGTGCCAATGAGCAGTTCTTC. This sequence encodes CASSVGTGSANEQFF.

This clone was counted a single time. The chain employs TRBV28 and TRBJ2-1; D is unresolved. The CDR3 is 13 residues long. The germline V gene encodes CDR1 MDHEN and CDR2 SYDVKM. V was shortened by 3 bases and J by 5 bases, with 8 bases between the two germline ends. The CDR3 DNA reads as TGTGCCAGCAGTTTCCCTACGGACAATGAGCAGTTCTTC. It translates to CASSFPTDNEQFF.

The genes are TRBV11-2 and TRBJ2-7, with 8 bases lining up with TRBD2. Germline V gene lookup returns CDR1 SGHAT and CDR2 FQNNGV. The CDR3 sequence is 15 residues long. V shed 5 bases and J 3 bases; nucleotides not matched to a gene: 9. CDR3 amino acids: CASSRGGPGYYEQYF. The CDR3 DNA is TGTGCCAGCAGCCGCGGGGGGCCAGGGTACTACGAGCAGTACTTC.